These T cell receptor beta chains were read from a single sample in a study of regulatory dendritic cells for organ transplantation. What these receptors recognize is not known. The method was immunoSEQ multiplex PCR; TCRdb's version includes in-frame clones alone and lacks a portion of them. This table holds approximately 12,000 clones, under 90% found once. The material sequenced was naive CD8+ T cells from blood cultured with regulatory dendritic cells. Every receptor here comes from a human donor in good health. Both conserved end residues are part of each CDR3. Fields, in order: D gene, CDR3 length, clone size, V gene, J gene, CDR3 protein, CDR3 DNA. D genes are given only for firm matches. Rows may omit the clone size; those that give it use once, few, many or a size class.

>NA|14|NA|TRBV5-4|TRBJ1-1
CASSSVVARTEAFF
TGTGCCAGCAGCTCGGTGGTAGCTAGGACTGAAGCTTTCTTT
>NA|13|NA|TRBV5-6|TRBJ2-1
CASSLSLGDEQFF
TGTGCCAGCAGCTTGTCATTGGGTGATGAGCAGTTCTTC
>TRBD1|13|NA|TRBV27|TRBJ1-2
CASRTGGAYGYTF
TGTGCCAGTAGGACAGGGGGCGCGTATGGCTACACCTTC
>NA|16|NA|TRBV27|TRBJ1-5
CASSPSQGDSNQPQHF
TGTGCCAGCAGTCCTAGCCAGGGAGATAGCAATCAGCCCCAGCATTTT
>NA|12|once|TRBV30|TRBJ2-1
CAWSVIGHEQFF
TGTGCCTGGAGTGTAATCGGGCACGAGCAGTTCTTC
>TRBD1|18|NA|TRBV2|TRBJ2-7
CASSEGRRDRGAGEEQYF
TGTGCCAGCAGTGAAGGGCGCCGGGACAGGGGAGCGGGAGAGGAGCAGTACTTC
>TRBD2|15|NA|TRBV27|TRBJ2-7
CASRPAGGGGYEQYF
TGTGCCAGCAGACCAGCGGGAGGGGGTGGCTACGAGCAGTACTTC
>NA|15|NA|TRBV4-3|TRBJ2-3
CASSIEGGGTDTQYF
TGCGCCAGCAGTATAGAGGGAGGAGGAACAGATACGCAGTATTTT
>NA|12|NA|TRBV5-4|TRBJ2-1
CASSTDGNEQFF
TGTGCCAGCAGCACCGATGGGAATGAGCAGTTCTTC
>NA|15|NA|TRBV30|TRBJ1-2
CAWSVPDVANYGYTF
TGTGCCTGGAGTGTACCGGACGTAGCTAACTATGGCTACACCTTC
>NA|11|NA|TRBV28|TRBJ2-3
CASSFTDTQYF
TGTGCCAGCAGTTTTACAGATACGCAGTATTTT
>TRBD1|11|NA|TRBV28|TRBJ1-1
CASGTGPEAFF
TGTGCCAGCGGGACAGGGCCTGAAGCTTTCTTT
>TRBD1|13|NA|TRBV7-9|TRBJ1-5
CASRTGEDQPQHF
TGTGCCAGCAGGACAGGGGAGGATCAGCCCCAGCATTTT
>NA|13|NA|TRBV10-3|TRBJ1-5
CAISESPNQPQHF
TGTGCCATCAGTGAGTCCCCTAATCAGCCCCAGCATTTT
>NA|14|once|TRBV27|TRBJ1-5
CASSLSAGSQPQHF
TGTGCCAGCAGTTTAAGTGCAGGGTCTCAGCCCCAGCATTTT
>TRBD1|13|few|TRBV5-1|TRBJ1-2
CASSWTGGDGYTF
TGCGCCAGCAGCTGGACAGGGGGCGATGGCTACACCTTC
>NA|14|NA|TRBV7-9|TRBJ1-2
CASSLAQARVGYTF
TGTGCCAGCAGCTTAGCACAGGCTAGGGTTGGCTACACCTTC
>NA|15|few|TRBV4-3|TRBJ1-6
CASSQWQGFNSPLHF
TGCGCCAGCAGCCAGTGGCAGGGGTTTAATTCACCCCTCCACTTT
>TRBD1|18|NA|TRBV7-9|TRBJ2-7
CASSLAGQGPSLFYEQYF
TGTGCCAGCAGCTTAGCGGGACAGGGGCCCTCCTTATTTTACGAGCAGTACTTC
>TRBD2|14|NA|TRBV29-1|TRBJ2-7
CSVEGRETPYEQYF
TGCAGCGTTGAGGGGCGGGAGACCCCCTACGAGCAGTACTTC